This TCR beta chain originates from a study of blood T cell repertoires in COVID-19. The germline V gene encodes CDR1 MNHEY and CDR2 SVGAGI. Trimming at V came to 6 bases and at J to 4 bases, leaving 4 bases not matched to a gene. The CDR3 runs to 13 residues. Libraries were prepared by immunoSEQ multiplex PCR; TCRdb keeps only in-frame clonotypes and omits some of them. The sample gives 150,000 to 200,000 clones, approximately 78% of which show up once; roughly 11% is in the top ten. The chain is built from TRBV6-5 and TRBJ2-3; 7 bases are shared with TRBD1. The receptor was derived from a human donor in a cohort sampled during active COVID-19. The sequenced sample was peripheral blood. CDR3 sequence reads: CASSRDSPDTQYF. Here the CDR3 DNA reads TGTGCCAGCAGCCGGGACAGCCCAGATACGCAGTATTTT.